This TCR beta chain was retrieved from a study of cytomegalovirus exposure and HLA in healthy donors. Notes on this clone: No antigen is known for it.

General study points: Among TCR beta chains, those listed as cytomegalovirus-associated numbered 164. Rare sequences made up most TCRs, while some public TCRs were found in many donors.

Using immunoSEQ multiplex PCR, the repertoire was profiled, and TCRdb retains in-frame clones only, with some absent. The data contain roughly 300,000 clones, roughly nine tenths of them singletons. The CDR3 loop spans 14 amino acids. V dropped 2 bases and J dropped 4; count of bases not matched to a gene: 5. Germline V gene sequence: CDR1 LGHNA, CDR2 YSLEER. The sample consisted of PBMCs. The V call is TRBV4-3, the J call TRBJ2-7, with 7 bases matching TRBD2. This sequence originates from a woman in her thirties in good health and CMV-seropositive. For the CDR3, the DNA is TGCGCCAGCAGCCAAAACGGGGGGACTTACGAGCAGTACTTC. This gives the protein CASSQNGGTYEQYF.